Listed here are 24 T cell receptor beta chains from one sample, sequenced in a study of T cells in localized non-small cell lung cancer (dated by TCRdb to 2020 to 2022). To prepare the library, the immunoSEQ multiplex PCR assay was applied. The table was pulled from immuneACCESS by TCRdb, which kept in-frame rearrangements only. Such tables lose some clones; where checked, under half of the loss comes from unresolved V genes, and the rest has no known cause. The sample records about 3,100 clones, around 24% of which are singletons. More than 14% of the sample comes from the top ten. Sequenced here: normal lung tissue next to the tumor, sampled before any cancer treatment. The receptors derive from a man aged 40-75 years with stage III squamous cell lung carcinoma.

This rearrangement joins TRBV29-1 to TRBJ1-6; D uncertain. The V and J ends lost 6 bases and 13 bases respectively, with 19 bases between them. CDR1 is SQVTM and CDR2 is ANQGSEA in the germline V gene. The CDR3 loop spans 13 amino acids. As DNA, the CDR3 is TGCAGCGTCGCTCCGGACCCCGGAGAGCCCCTCCACTTT. Translating gives CSVAPDPGEPLHF. Variable domain in full (rest from reference TRBV29-1 and TRBJ1-6): SAVISQKPSRDICQRGTSLTIQCQVDSQVTMMFWYRQQPGQSLTLIATANQGSEATYESGFVIDKFPISRPNLTFSTLTVSNMSPEDSSIYLCSVAPDPGEPLHFGNGTRLTVT.

This sequence joins TRBV14 and TRBJ2-5; D uncertain. This CDR3 is built from 19 residues. CDR1 SGHDN and CDR2 FVKESK come from the germline V gene. Trimming pared 4 bases from V and 3 bases from J, leaving 27 bases between. The CDR3: CASSRRFDGVGLSKETQYF. CDR3 coding DNA: TGTGCCAGCAGCCGACGATTCGATGGTGTAGGGCTTAGTAAAGAGACCCAGTACTTC.

The chain carries TRBV19 and TRBJ1-1, with TRBD1 identical over 7 bases. The CDR3 length is 16 residues. With V trimmed by 0 bases and J by 3 bases, 7 bases remained unmatched. Germline V gene data show CDR1 as LNHDA and CDR2 as SQIVND (reference sequence). The CDR3 DNA reads TGTGCCAGTAGTATAGATGATGGGACAGCCTACACTGAAGCTTTCTTT. Its protein product is CASSIDDGTAYTEAFF.

The chain carries TRBV18 and TRBJ1-5; 9 nucleotides align to TRBD1. The CDR3 totals 17 residues. Germline assignment: CDR1 KGHSH and CDR2 LQKENI. V trimming: 6 bases; J trimming: 6 bases; junction bases outside the gene matches: 15. CDR3 sequence: CASSSGLSGQGAQPQHF. The CDR3, as DNA: TGTGCCAGCTCTTCCGGCTTATCGGGACAGGGAGCTCAGCCCCAGCATTTT.

This clone has only a few counts. The CDR3 coding sequence is TGTGCCAGCAGTTACTCGACCAGGGGGCGAGGGGAGCTGTTTTTT. Translation gives CASSYSTRGRGELFF. The chain has TRBV6-8 and TRBJ2-2; TRBD1 matches at 8 bases. The CDR3 extends over 15 amino acids. Germline assignment: CDR1 MNHGY and CDR2 SAAAGT. Germline trimming cut 0 bases from V and 8 bases from J; bases unmatched to any gene: 5.

J is TRBJ1-3 and V is TRBV30; D is uncertain. Trimming shortened V by 4 bases and J by 9 bases, and 10 bases separated the two germline ends. This CDR3 contains 11 residues. The germline CDR1 and CDR2 sequences are GTSNPN and SVGIG (reference sequence). The CDR3 here is CAWTDAGTIYF. The CDR3 DNA follows: TGTGCCTGGACGGACGCGGGCACCATATATTTT.

Only a few counts were recorded for this clone. The chain carries TRBV11-3 and TRBJ1-2, with a possible D match to TRBD1 (5 bases). The CDR3 is 14 residues long. Germline CDR1 is SGHNT and CDR2 is YENEEA. Between the trimmed V and J ends, which lost 0 bases and 9 bases, there was a span of 14 bases. The CDR3 DNA sequence: TGTGCCAGCAGCTTAGAGGTTTCCGGGGGGAGCTACACCTTC. Translation: CASSLEVSGGSYTF.

This clone was seen only a few times. The chain links TRBV5-1 to TRBJ2-2, with D unresolved. The V gene lost 4 bases and the J gene lost 9 bases, with 16 bases spanning the gap. This CDR3 comprises 14 residues. Per germline, CDR1 SGHRS and CDR2 YFSETQ. In DNA, the CDR3 is TGCGCCAGCAGCGCCTCCGGGCCCCAGCGGGAGCTGTTTTTT. It yields the protein CASSASGPQRELFF.

The chain links TRBV30 to TRBJ2-5; D may be TRBD2 (7 bases). In germline, CDR1 is GTSNPN, CDR2 SVGIG (reference sequence). V was trimmed by 2 bases and J by 6 bases, leaving 13 bases between them. The CDR3 spans 13 residues. As DNA, the CDR3 is TGTGCCTGGAGTCGGGGGGCCGGGAAGACCCAGTACTTC. Protein sequence: CAWSRGAGKTQYF.

Judged by abundance, this clone is large. The chain recombines TRBV6-8 with TRBJ1-3; possible D gene TRBD1, 5 bases. The germline V gene encodes CDR1 MNHGY and CDR2 SAAAGT. The V end was cut by 6 bases, the J end by 4 bases, with 22 bases between. CDR3 length: 17 residues. CDR3 nucleotides: TGTGCCAGCAGCCAGAAGTTGGGGGTTTTTGAGGGAAACACCATATATTTT. Translated: CASSQKLGVFEGNTIYF.

The genes are TRBV28 and TRBJ2-1, with D hard to call. The CDR3 consists of 16 residues. Germline V gene sequence: CDR1 MDHEN, CDR2 SYDVKM. V was cut by 3 bases and J by 7 bases, with 19 bases left in between. The CDR3 spells CASSLSPLSLKNEQFF. CDR3 nucleotide sequence: TGTGCCAGCAGTTTGTCCCCCCTGTCGTTGAAAAATGAGCAGTTCTTC.

V usage is TRBV28 and J usage is TRBJ2-2; 9 bases map to TRBD1. This CDR3 region has 18 residues. From germline, CDR1 is MDHEN and CDR2 SYDVKM. The ends lost 3 bases at V and 4 bases at J; junction bases unmatched: 12. CDR3 sequence: CASSFNPRQGVFTGELFF. In DNA form, the CDR3 reads TGTGCCAGCAGTTTTAACCCCCGACAGGGGGTCTTCACCGGGGAGCTGTTTTTT.

Here the CDR3 DNA reads TGCGCCAGCAGCTTGAGGGGGCTTAACAATGAGCAGTTCTTC. It yields the protein CASSLRGLNNEQFF. V gene TRBV5-1 combines with J gene TRBJ2-1; 7 bases are a match to TRBD1. The CDR3 extends over 14 amino acids. The ends lost 1 base at V and 5 bases at J; junction bases unmatched: 3. Germline V CDR1 and CDR2: SGHRS, YFSETQ.

The chain joins TRBV29-1 to TRBJ2-3; 8 nucleotides line up with TRBD2. The germline V gene encodes CDR1 SQVTM and CDR2 ANQGSEA. Trimming took 4 bases from V and 4 from J; bases not matched to a gene: 7. The CDR3 is 14 residues long. The CDR3 DNA reads as TGCAGCGTTGTGGAGCGGGGGTCCCCAGATACGCAGTATTTT. The encoded protein is CSVVERGSPDTQYF.

The V gene is TRBV6-8, the J gene TRBJ1-1, with TRBD1 matching over 8 bases. Trimming removed 5 bases from V and 10 bases from J; junction bases left unmatched: 21. The CDR3 has 17 residues. Germline loops: CDR1 MNHGY, CDR2 SAAAGT. CDR3 region: CASSASPGQEMRWGAFF. In DNA, the CDR3 is TGTGCCAGCAGTGCTTCCCCGGGACAGGAAATGCGGTGGGGAGCTTTCTTT.

The table lists this clone with a few counts. J is TRBJ2-6 and V is TRBV10-3; D is tentatively TRBD1 or TRBD2 (5 bases each). The ends were cut back, 0 bases at V and 2 bases at J, with 11 bases in the middle. Per germline, CDR1 ENHRY and CDR2 SYGVKD. The CDR3 covers 17 residues. The CDR3 region is CAISESTGRAGANVLTF. CDR3 in DNA: TGTGCCATCAGTGAGTCGACGGGGCGGGCTGGGGCCAACGTCCTGACTTTC.

By share, this clone counts as medium-sized (0.01 to 0.1%). The chain uses TRBV6-8 and TRBJ1-1, with 9 positions matching TRBD1. After removal of 6 bases from V and 5 bases from J, the junction contained 7 bases not matched to a gene. CDR1 MNHGY and CDR2 SAAAGT come from the germline V gene. The CDR3 sequence is 14 residues long. Here the CDR3 reads CASSATGTGTEAFF. The DNA for the CDR3 is TGTGCCAGCAGCGCTACCGGGACAGGGACTGAAGCTTTCTTT.

The rearrangement uses TRBV11-3 and TRBJ2-5; 13 bases are shared with TRBD2. This CDR3 is 17 amino acids long. With 4 bases clipped from V and 2 bases from J, the junction kept 7 bases outside the gene matches. The germline gives CDR1 SGHNT, CDR2 YENEEA. In DNA form, the CDR3 reads TGTGCCAGCAGCTCTGGACTAGCGGGGGCCCTACAAGAGACCCAGTACTTC. Protein: CASSSGLAGALQETQYF.

The V call is TRBV9, the J call TRBJ2-2; D is unresolved. CDR1 and CDR2 from the germline V gene are SGDLS and YYNGEE. The length of the CDR3 is 14 residues. V shed 0 bases and J shed 0 bases, with 3 bases lying between them. CDR3 DNA: TGTGCCAGCAGCGTAGCCTCGAACACCGGGGAGCTGTTTTTT. Its protein product is CASSVASNTGELFF. The full variable domain, in which reference TRBV9 and TRBJ2-2 provide the parts outside the CDR3, is DSGVTQTPKHLITATGQRVTLRCSPRSGDLSVYWYQQSLDQGLQFLIQYYNGEERAKGNILERFSAQQFPDLHSELNLSSLELGDSALYFCASSVASNTGELFFGEGSRLTVL.

V and J are TRBV5-1 and TRBJ1-1; TRBD1 aligns across 9 bases. The ends lost 4 bases at V and 3 bases at J; junction bases unmatched: 4. Germline loops: CDR1 SGHRS, CDR2 YFSETQ. This CDR3 is built from 14 residues. CDR3 sequence (DNA): TGCGCCAGCAGCCAGGGACAGGGCGACACTGAAGCTTTCTTT. Its translation: CASSQGQGDTEAFF.

This chain links TRBV28 with TRBJ2-1, with D unclear. This CDR3 has 12 residues. V was shortened by 6 bases and J by 8 bases, with 11 bases between the two germline ends. Germline V gene lookup returns CDR1 MDHEN and CDR2 SYDVKM. The CDR3 DNA sequence: TGTGCCAGCAGCCTACCTATGGATGAGCAGTTCTTC. Residues: CASSLPMDEQFF.

The sample holds a few counts of this clone. This chain joins TRBV6-8 and TRBJ2-4; 13 nucleotides align to TRBD2. V lost 6 bases, J lost 0 bases, and 8 bases stayed unmatched. The CDR3 is 18 amino acids. Germline V gives CDR1 MNHGY, CDR2 SAAAGT. The CDR3 nucleotides are TGTGCCAGCAGGGCAACTAGCGGGGGGGAGATAGCCAAAAACATTCAGTACTTC. Residues: CASRATSGGEIAKNIQYF.

The chain has TRBV11-3 and TRBJ2-5; TRBD1 agrees at 12 bases. This CDR3 contains 17 residues. V shed 5 bases, J shed 1 base, and the junction held 8 bases outside the gene matches. CDR1 SGHNT and CDR2 YENEEA come from the germline V gene. The CDR3 here is CASSGTGGTRIQETQYF. The DNA for the CDR3 is TGTGCCAGCAGCGGGACAGGGGGCACGAGAATCCAAGAGACCCAGTACTTC.

This clone was recorded a few times. The V call is TRBV11-3, the J call TRBJ1-3; the D is unclear. Per germline, CDR1 SGHNT and CDR2 YENEEA. There are 16 residues in the CDR3. The germline V and J ends were trimmed by 6 bases and 7 bases, with 22 bases remaining between them. Written as DNA, the CDR3 is TGTGCCAGCAGTCTGCGTCCCGGAACCGTCGGTAACACCATATATTTT. Its protein is CASSLRPGTVGNTIYF. Full variable domain (outside the CDR3, taken from reference TRBV11-3 and TRBJ1-3): EAGVVQSPRYKIIEKKQPVAFWCNPISGHNTLYWYLQNLGQGPELLIRYENEEAVDDSQLPKDRFSAERLKGVDSTLKIQPAELGDSAVYLCASSLRPGTVGNTIYFGEGSWLTVV.